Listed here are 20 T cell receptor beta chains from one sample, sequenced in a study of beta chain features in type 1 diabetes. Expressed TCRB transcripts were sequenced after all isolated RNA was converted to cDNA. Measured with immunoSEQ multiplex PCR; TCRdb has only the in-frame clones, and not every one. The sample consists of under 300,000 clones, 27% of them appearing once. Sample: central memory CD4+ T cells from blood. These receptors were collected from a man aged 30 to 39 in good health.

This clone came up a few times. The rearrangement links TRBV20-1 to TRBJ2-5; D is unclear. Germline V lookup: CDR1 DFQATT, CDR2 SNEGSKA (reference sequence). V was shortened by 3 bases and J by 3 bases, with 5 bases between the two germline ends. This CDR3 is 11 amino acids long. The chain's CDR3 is CSARRKETQYF. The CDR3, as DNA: TGCAGTGCTAGGCGCAAAGAGACCCAGTACTTC.

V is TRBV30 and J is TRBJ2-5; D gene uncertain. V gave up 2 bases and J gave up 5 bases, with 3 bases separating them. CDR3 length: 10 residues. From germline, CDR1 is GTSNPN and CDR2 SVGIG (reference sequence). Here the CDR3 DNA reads TGTGCCTGGAGTACCGAGACCCAGTACTTC. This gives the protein CAWSTETQYF. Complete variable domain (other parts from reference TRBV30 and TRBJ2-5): SQTIHQWPATLVQPVGSPLSLECTVEGTSNPNLYWYRQAAGRGLQLLFYSVGIGQISSEVPQNLSASRPQDRQFILSSKKLLLSDSGFYLCAWSTETQYFGPGTRLLVL.

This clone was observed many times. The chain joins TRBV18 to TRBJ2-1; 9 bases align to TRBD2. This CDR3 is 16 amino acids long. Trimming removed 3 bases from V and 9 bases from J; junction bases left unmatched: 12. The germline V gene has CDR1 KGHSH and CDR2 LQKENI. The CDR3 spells CASSPGKPGLALEQFF. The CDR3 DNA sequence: TGTGCCAGCTCACCCGGAAAACCGGGACTAGCTCTTGAGCAGTTCTTC.

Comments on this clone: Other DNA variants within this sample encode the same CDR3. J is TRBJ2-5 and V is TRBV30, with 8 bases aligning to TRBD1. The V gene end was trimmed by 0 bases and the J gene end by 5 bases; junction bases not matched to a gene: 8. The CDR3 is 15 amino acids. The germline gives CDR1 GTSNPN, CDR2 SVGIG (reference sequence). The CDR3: CAWSVPQGARETQYF. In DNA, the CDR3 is TGTGCCTGGAGTGTACCTCAGGGGGCAAGGGAGACCCAGTACTTC.

The CDR3 nucleotides are TGTGCCAGCAGCTATGGGGGCAGGGGAAAAGATACGCAGTATTTT. As protein: CASSYGGRGKDTQYF. V and J are TRBV7-2 and TRBJ2-3; D may be TRBD1 (6 bases). There are 15 residues in the CDR3. V dropped 4 bases and J dropped 5 bases, with 16 bases sitting between them. Germline lookup yields CDR1 SGHTA and CDR2 FQGNSA.

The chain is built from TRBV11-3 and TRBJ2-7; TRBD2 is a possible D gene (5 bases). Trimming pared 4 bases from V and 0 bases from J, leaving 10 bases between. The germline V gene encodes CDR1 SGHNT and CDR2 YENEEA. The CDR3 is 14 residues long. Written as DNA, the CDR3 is TGTGCCAGCAGCTCCACCGGGAACTCCTACGAGCAGTACTTC. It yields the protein CASSSTGNSYEQYF.

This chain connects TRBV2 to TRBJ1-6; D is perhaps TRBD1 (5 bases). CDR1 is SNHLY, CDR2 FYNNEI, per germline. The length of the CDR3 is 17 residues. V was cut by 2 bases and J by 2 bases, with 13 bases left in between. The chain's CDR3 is CASSELGRVTYNSPLHF. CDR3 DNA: TGTGCCAGCAGTGAATTGGGGCGAGTAACCTATAATTCACCCCTCCACTTT.

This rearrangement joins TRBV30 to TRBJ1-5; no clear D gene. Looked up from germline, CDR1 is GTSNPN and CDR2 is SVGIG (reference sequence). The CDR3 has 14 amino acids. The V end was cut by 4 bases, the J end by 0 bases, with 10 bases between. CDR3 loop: CAWTVGDSNQPQHF. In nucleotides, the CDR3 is TGTGCCTGGACCGTAGGCGATAGCAATCAGCCCCAGCATTTT. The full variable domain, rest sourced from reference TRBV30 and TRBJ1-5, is SQTIHQWPATLVQPVGSPLSLECTVEGTSNPNLYWYRQAAGRGLQLLFYSVGIGQISSEVPQNLSASRPQDRQFILSSKKLLLSDSGFYLCAWTVGDSNQPQHFGDGTRLSIL.

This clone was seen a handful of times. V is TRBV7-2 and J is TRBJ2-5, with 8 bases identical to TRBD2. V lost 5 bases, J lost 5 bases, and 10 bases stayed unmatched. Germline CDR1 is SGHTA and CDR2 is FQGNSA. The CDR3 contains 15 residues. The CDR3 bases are TGTGCCAGCAGCCCGGGGGGGCAGGGAAAGGAGACCCAGTACTTC. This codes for CASSPGGQGKETQYF.

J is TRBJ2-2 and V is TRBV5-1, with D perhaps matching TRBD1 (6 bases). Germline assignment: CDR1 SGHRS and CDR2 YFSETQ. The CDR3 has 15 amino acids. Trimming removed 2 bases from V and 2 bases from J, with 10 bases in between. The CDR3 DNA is TGCGCCAGCAGCTTACAGGGCGTAAACACCGGGGAGCTGTTTTTT. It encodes CASSLQGVNTGELFF.

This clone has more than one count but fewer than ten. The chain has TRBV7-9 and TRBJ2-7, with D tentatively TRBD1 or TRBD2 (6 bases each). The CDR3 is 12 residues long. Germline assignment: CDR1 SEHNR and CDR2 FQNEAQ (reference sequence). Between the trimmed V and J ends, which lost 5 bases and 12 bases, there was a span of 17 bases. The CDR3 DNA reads TGTGCCAGCAGCCCACCCCAGGGGAGGCTGTACTTC. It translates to CASSPPQGRLYF.

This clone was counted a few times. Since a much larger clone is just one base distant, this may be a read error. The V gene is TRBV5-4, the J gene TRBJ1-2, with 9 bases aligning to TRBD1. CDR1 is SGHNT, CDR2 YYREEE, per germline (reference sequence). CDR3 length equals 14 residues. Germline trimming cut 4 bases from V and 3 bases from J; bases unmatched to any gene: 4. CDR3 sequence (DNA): TGTGCCAGCAGCGCGGGACAGGGTGACTATGGCTACACCTTC. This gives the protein CASSAGQGDYGYTF.

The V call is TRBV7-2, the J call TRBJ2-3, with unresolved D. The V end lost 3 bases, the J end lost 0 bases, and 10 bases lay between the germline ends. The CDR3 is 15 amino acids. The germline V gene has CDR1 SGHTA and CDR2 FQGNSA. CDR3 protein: CASSFPLPSTDTQYF. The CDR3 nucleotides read TGTGCCAGCAGCTTCCCTCTACCAAGCACAGATACGCAGTATTTT. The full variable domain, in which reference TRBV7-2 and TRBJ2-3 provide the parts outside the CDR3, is GAGVSQSPSNKVTEKGKDVELRCDPISGHTALYWYRQSLGQGLEFLIYFQGNSAPDKSGLPSDRFSAERTGGSVSTLTIQRTQQEDSAVYLCASSFPLPSTDTQYFGPGTRLTVL.

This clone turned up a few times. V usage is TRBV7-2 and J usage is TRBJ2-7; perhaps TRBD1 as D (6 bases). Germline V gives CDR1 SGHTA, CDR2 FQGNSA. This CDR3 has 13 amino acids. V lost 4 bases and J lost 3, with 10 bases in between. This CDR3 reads CASSSLQGYEQYF. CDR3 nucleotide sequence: TGTGCCAGCAGCTCCCTACAGGGCTACGAGCAGTACTTC.

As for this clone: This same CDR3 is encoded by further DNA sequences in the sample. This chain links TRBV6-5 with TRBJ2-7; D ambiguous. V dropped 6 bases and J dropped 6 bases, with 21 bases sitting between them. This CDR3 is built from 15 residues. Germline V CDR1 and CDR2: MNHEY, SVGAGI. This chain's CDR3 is CASRRHEQTLGEQYF. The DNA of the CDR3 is TGTGCCAGCAGGCGTCACGAACAGACCCTGGGCGAGCAGTACTTC.

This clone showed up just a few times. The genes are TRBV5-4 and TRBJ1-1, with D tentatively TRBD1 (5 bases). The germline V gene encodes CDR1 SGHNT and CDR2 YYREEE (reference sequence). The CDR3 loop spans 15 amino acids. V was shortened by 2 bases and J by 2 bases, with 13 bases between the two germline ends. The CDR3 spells CASSFVGQVNTEAFF. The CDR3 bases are TGTGCCAGCAGCTTCGTGGGGCAGGTTAACACTGAAGCTTTCTTT.

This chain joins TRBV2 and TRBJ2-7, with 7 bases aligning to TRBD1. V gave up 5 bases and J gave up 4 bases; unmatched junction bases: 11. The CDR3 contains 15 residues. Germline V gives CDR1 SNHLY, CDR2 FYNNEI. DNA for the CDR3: TGTGCCAGCAGTCCTACTACCACAGGGGTTTACGAGCAGTACTTC. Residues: CASSPTTTGVYEQYF.

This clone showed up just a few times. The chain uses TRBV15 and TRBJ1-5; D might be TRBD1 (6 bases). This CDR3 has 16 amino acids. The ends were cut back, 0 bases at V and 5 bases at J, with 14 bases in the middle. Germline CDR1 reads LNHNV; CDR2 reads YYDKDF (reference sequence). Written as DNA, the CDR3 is TGTGCCACCAGCAGAGATAGAGGGGGTTGGGATCAGCCCCAGCATTTT. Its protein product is CATSRDRGGWDQPQHF.

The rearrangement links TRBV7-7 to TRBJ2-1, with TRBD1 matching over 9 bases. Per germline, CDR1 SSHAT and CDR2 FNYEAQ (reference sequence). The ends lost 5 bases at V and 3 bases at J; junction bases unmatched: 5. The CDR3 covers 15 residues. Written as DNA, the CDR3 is TGTGCCAGCAGCGTGGGACAGGGTGGCTACAATGAGCAGTTCTTC. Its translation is CASSVGQGGYNEQFF.

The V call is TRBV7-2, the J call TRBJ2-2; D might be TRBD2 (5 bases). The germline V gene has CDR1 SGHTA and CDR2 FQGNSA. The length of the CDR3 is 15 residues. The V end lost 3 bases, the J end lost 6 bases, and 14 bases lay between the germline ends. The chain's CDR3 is CASSFRSPEAGELFF. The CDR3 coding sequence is TGTGCCAGCAGCTTCAGGAGCCCGGAGGCCGGGGAGCTGTTTTTT.